What follows describes a single T cell receptor beta chain. The antigen is unknown. The sample belongs to a study of graft-versus-host responses after intestinal transplantation. Overall study findings and caveats: Recipient bone marrow held GvH clones, some seen earlier in ileum or blood.

Using immunoSEQ multiplex PCR, the repertoire was profiled, and TCRdb retains in-frame clones only, with some absent. The data show more than 95,000 clones, roughly 93% seen once. CDR1 and CDR2 (germline): SEHNR, FQNEAQ (reference sequence). The CDR3 runs 15 residues. V shed 0 bases and J shed 8 bases, with 13 bases lying between them. This sample comprised unstimulated CD8+ T cells sorted from spleen or lymph node cells, obtained before intestinal transplant. The sequence came from a human donor who received an intestinal transplant. The gene calls are TRBV7-9 and TRBJ1-4; a possible D gene is TRBD1 (5 bases). The CDR3 DNA reads as TGTGCCAGCAGCTTAGCGGGGGACCTAGGGGAAAAACTGTTTTTT. The encoded protein is CASSLAGDLGEKLFF.